Included here is one TCR beta chain sequence, with context. Its antigen is currently unknown. This entry comes from a study of cytomegalovirus exposure and HLA in healthy donors. Whole-study findings and limits: Accurate predictions that matched the HLA-A and HLA-B alleles of most subjects were reportedly made from TCR beta sequences.

V gave up 5 bases and J gave up 4 bases; unmatched junction bases: 8. The CDR3 runs 15 residues. CDR1 and CDR2 from the germline V gene are MNHEY and SVGAGI. PCR used 60 Vbeta primers and 13 Jbeta primers. Only in-frame clones appear in the TCRdb table, and some are missing; sequencing was by immunoSEQ multiplex PCR. This table holds about 100,000 clones, 79% found once. This clonotype was sampled from a female donor in good health and CMV-seropositive. The chain combines TRBV6-5 with TRBJ1-3; 7 bases fit TRBD1. Sequencing input: PBMCs. The CDR3 DNA sequence: TGTGCCAGCAGTAAGCTCAGGGGGAGCGGAAACACCATATATTTT. It is translated as CASSKLRGSGNTIYF.